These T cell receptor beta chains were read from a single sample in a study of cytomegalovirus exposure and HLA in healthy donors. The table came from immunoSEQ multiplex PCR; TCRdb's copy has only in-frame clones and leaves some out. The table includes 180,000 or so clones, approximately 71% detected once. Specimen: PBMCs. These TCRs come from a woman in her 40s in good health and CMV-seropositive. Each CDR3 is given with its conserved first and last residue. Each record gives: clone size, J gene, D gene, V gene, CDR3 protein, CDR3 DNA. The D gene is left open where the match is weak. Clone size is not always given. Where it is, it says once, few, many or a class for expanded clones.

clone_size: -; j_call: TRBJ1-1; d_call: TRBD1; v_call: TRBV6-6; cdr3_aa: CASRSGQMNTEAFF; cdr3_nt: TGTGCCAGCAGATCGGGACAGATGAACACTGAAGCTTTCTTT
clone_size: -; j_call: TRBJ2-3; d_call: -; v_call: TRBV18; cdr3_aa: CASSPGGTPYTDTQYF; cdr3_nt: TGTGCCAGCTCACCGGGCGGGACTCCCTACACAGATACGCAGTATTTT
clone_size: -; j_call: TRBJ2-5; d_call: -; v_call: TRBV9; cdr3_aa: CASSVDFRETQYF; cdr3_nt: TGTGCCAGCAGCGTAGACTTCCGGGAGACCCAGTACTTC
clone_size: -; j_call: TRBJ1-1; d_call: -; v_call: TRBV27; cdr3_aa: CASSFRVSTEAFF; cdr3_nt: TGTGCCAGCAGTTTCAGGGTTAGCACTGAAGCTTTCTTT
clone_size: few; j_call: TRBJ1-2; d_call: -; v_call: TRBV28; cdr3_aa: CASSTTGIGYGYTF; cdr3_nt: TGTGCCAGCAGTACCACAGGGATCGGCTATGGCTACACCTTC
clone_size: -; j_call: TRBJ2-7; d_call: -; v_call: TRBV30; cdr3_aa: CAWSVLEGYEQYF; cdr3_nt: TGTGCCTGGAGTGTACTAGAGGGATACGAGCAGTACTTC
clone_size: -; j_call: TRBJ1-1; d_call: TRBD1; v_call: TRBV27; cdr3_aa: CASSFSGRQGDFF; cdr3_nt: TGTGCCAGCAGTTTTAGCGGGAGACAGGGTGATTTCTTT
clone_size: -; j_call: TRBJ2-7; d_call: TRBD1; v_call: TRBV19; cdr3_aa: CASSKQGQSYEQYF; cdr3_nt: TGTGCCAGTAGTAAACAGGGACAGTCCTACGAGCAGTACTTC
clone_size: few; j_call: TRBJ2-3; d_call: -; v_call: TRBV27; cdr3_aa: CASPDSAGDTQYF; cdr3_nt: TGTGCCAGCCCCGACAGTGCCGGAGATACGCAGTATTTT
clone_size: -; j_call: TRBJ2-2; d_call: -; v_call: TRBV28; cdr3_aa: CAGRQAWTGELFF; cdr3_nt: TGTGCCGGGCGACAGGCTTGGACCGGGGAGCTGTTTTTT
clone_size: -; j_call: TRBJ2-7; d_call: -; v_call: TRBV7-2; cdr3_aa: CASSLTSASYEQYF; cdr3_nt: TGTGCCAGCAGCCTTACCTCCGCGTCCTACGAGCAGTACTTC
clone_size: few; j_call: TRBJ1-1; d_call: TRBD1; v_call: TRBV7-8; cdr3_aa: CASSPQYGQGWRTEAFF; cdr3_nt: TGTGCCAGCAGCCCTCAATACGGACAGGGGTGGAGGACTGAAGCTTTCTTT
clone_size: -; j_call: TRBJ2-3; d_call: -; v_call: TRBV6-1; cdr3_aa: CASRKQGVTDTQYF; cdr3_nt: TGTGCCAGCAGAAAACAGGGAGTCACAGATACGCAGTATTTT
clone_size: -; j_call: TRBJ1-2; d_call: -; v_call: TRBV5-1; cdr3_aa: CASSLRWEDGYTF; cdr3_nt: TGCGCCAGCAGCCTCCGGTGGGAGGATGGCTACACCTTC
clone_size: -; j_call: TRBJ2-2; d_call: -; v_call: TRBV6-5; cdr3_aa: CASSRGSNTGELFF; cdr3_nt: TGTGCCAGCAGCAGGGGCTCGAACACCGGGGAGCTGTTTTTT
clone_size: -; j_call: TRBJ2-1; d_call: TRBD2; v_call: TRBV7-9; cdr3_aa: CASSLLAGAGEQFF; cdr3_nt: TGTGCCAGCAGCTTACTAGCGGGAGCGGGTGAGCAGTTCTTC
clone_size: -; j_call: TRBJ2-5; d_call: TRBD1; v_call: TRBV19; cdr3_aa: CASSSPIGQGEETQYF; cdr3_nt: TGTGCCAGTAGTAGTCCCATAGGACAGGGGGAAGAGACCCAGTACTTC
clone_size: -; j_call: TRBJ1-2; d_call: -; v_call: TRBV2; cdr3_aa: CASIPTKDRNYGYTF; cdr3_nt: TGTGCCAGCATACCTACGAAGGACAGAAACTATGGCTACACCTTC
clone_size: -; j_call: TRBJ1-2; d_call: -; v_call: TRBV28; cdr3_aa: CASRSLVGANYGYTF; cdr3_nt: TGTGCCAGCAGGAGCCTGGTGGGGGCGAACTATGGCTACACCTTC
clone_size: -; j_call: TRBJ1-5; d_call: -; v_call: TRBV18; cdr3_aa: CASSPVTGRDQPQHF; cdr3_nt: TGTGCCAGCTCACCAGTAACAGGGCGAGATCAGCCCCAGCATTTT
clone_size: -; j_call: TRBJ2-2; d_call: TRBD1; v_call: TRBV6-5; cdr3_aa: CASRRDRAGELFF; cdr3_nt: TGTGCCAGCAGACGCGACAGGGCCGGGGAGCTGTTTTTT
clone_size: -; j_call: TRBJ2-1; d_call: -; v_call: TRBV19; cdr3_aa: CASSIGQYNEQFF; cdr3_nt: TGTGCCAGTAGTATCGGACAGTACAATGAGCAGTTCTTC
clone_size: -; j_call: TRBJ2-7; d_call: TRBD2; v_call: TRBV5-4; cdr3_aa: CASSLGRGVVEQYF; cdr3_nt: TGTGCCAGCAGCTTGGGACGGGGGGTGGTCGAGCAGTACTTC
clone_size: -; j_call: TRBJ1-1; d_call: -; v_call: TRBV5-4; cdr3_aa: CASSPGVMNTEAFF; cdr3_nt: TGTGCCAGCAGTCCAGGGGTAATGAACACTGAAGCTTTCTTT
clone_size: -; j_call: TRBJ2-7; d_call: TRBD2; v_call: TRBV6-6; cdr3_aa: CASSTSGSSYEQYF; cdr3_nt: TGTGCCAGCAGTACTAGCGGCAGCTCCTACGAGCAGTACTTC
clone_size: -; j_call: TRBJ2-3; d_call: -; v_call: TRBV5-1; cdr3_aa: CASSRSIGGLTDTQYF; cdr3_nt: TGCGCCAGCAGCCGATCTATAGGGGGTCTCACAGATACGCAGTATTTT
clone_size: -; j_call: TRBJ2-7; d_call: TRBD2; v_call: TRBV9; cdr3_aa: CASSASGGGRAYEQYF; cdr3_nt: TGTGCCAGCAGCGCCTCGGGGGGAGGGCGTGCCTACGAGCAGTACTTC
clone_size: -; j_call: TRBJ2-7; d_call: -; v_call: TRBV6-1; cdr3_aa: CASRLVPPNEQYF; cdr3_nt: TGTGCCAGCAGACTAGTCCCTCCAAACGAGCAGTACTTC
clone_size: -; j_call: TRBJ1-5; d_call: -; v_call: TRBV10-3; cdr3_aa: CAIKGGQPQHF; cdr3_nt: TGTGCCATCAAGGGGGGGCAGCCCCAGCATTTT
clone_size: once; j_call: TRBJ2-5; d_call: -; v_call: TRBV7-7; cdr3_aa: CASSLLTEGTQYF; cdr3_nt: TGTGCTAGCAGCTTACTGACAGAAGGGACCCAGTACTTC
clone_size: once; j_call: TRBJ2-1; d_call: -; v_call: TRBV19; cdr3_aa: CASSIGRAGNEQFF; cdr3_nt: TGTGCCAGTAGTATAGGGAGGGCGGGCAATGAGCAGTTCTTC
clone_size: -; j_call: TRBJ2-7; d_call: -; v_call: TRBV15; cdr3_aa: CATSLADDDEQYF; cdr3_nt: TGTGCCACCAGCTTAGCCGACGACGACGAGCAGTACTTC
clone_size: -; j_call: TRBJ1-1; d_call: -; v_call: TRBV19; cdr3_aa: CASSIRGRETEAFF; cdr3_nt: TGTGCCAGTAGTATACGGGGCCGGGAGACTGAAGCTTTCTTT
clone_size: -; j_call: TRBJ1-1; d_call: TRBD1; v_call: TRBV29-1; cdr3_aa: CSVAARGQTEAFF; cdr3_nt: TGCAGCGTTGCGGCCAGGGGGCAAACTGAAGCTTTCTTT
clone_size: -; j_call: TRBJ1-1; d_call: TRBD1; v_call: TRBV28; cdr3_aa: CASSHRTGRTEAFF; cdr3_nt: TGTGCCAGCAGTCACCGGACAGGGCGAACTGAAGCTTTCTTT
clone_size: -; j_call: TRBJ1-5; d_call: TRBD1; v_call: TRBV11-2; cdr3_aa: CASSLDPRTGGPRPYQPQHF; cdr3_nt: TGTGCCAGCAGCTTAGATCCTAGGACAGGGGGACCAAGACCCTATCAGCCCCAGCATTTT
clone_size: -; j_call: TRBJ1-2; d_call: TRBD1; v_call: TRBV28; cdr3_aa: CASSLSGGPPYYGYTF; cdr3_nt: TGTGCCAGCAGTTTATCAGGGGGCCCCCCTTACTATGGCTACACCTTC
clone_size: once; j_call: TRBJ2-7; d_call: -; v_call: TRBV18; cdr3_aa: CASSPLDSSYEQYF; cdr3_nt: TGTGCCAGCTCACCTCTGGACAGTTCCTACGAGCAGTACTTC
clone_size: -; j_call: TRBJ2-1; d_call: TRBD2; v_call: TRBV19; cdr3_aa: CASSILAGASDEQFF; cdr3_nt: TGTGCCAGTAGTATTCTAGCGGGAGCTTCCGATGAGCAGTTCTTC
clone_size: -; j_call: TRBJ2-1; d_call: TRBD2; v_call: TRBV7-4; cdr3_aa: CASSLVGLADNEQFF; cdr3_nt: TGTGCCAGCAGCTTAGTCGGACTAGCGGACAATGAGCAGTTCTTC
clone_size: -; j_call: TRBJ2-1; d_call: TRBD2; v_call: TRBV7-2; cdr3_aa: CASSLSAGVTYNEQFF; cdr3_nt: TGTGCCAGCAGCTTATCAGCGGGAGTTACCTACAATGAGCAGTTCTTC
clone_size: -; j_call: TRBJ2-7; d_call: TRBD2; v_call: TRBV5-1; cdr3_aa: CASSSGLAVSYEQYF; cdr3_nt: TGCGCCAGCAGCTCAGGACTAGCGGTCTCCTACGAGCAGTACTTC
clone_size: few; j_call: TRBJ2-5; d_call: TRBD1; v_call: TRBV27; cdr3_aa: CASSLVSRDRAHQETQYF; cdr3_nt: TGTGCCAGCAGTTTAGTCAGCCGGGACAGGGCCCACCAAGAGACCCAGTACTTC
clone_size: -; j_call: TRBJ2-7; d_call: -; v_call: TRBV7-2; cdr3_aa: CASSRVGGPSSYEQYF; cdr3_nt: TGTGCCAGCAGCCGCGTGGGCGGGCCGAGCTCCTACGAGCAGTACTTC
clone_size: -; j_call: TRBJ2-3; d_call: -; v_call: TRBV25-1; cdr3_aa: CASSEYVGERDTQYF; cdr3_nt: TGTGCCAGCAGTGAATACGTAGGGGAACGGGATACGCAGTATTTT
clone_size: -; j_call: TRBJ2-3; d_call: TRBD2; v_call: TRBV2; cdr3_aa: CASRARTSGDTQYF; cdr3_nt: TGTGCCAGCAGGGCACGGACTAGCGGGGATACGCAGTATTTT
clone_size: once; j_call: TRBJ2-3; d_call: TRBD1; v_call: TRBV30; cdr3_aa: CAWTPQGQSTDTQYF; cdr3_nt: TGTGCCTGGACCCCGCAGGGACAGAGCACAGATACGCAGTATTTT
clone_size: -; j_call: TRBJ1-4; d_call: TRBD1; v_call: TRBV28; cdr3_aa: CASNLEQGARKLFF; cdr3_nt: TGTGCCAGCAACTTGGAACAGGGGGCGAGAAAACTGTTTTTT
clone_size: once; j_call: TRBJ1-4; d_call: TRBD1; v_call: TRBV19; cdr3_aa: CASGIQGAGEKLFF; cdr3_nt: TGTGCCAGTGGCATACAGGGGGCGGGTGAAAAACTGTTTTTT
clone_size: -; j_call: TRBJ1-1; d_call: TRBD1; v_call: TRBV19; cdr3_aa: CASRKTGQGALLGAFF; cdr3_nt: TGTGCCAGTAGAAAGACGGGACAGGGGGCCCTCCTAGGGGCTTTCTTT
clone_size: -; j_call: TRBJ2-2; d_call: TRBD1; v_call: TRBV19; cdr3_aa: CASSPLTGVPGELFF; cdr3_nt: TGTGCCAGTAGCCCCCTGACAGGGGTCCCCGGGGAGCTGTTTTTT
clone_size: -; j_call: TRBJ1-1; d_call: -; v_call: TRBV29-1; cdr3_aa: CSVIPWSGTEAFF; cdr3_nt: TGCAGCGTAATTCCATGGTCGGGGACTGAAGCTTTCTTT
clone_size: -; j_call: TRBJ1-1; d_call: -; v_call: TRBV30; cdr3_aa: CAWDRENTEAFF; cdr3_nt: TGTGCCTGGGACAGAGAAAACACTGAAGCTTTCTTT
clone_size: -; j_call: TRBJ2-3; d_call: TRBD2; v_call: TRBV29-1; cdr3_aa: CSVGELAGTDTQYF; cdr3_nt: TGCAGCGTTGGTGAGCTAGCGGGCACAGATACGCAGTATTTT
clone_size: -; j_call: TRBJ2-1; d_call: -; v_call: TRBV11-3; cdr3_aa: CASSLVRGGAEQFF; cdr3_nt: TGTGCCAGCAGCTTAGTCAGGGGTGGGGCTGAGCAGTTCTTC